This T cell receptor (beta chain) appears in the sequencing data of a study of T cells in Graves' hyperthyroidism and ophthalmopathy. Study-level results: Ophthalmopathy cases were set apart from stable hyperthyroidism by a 13 V-J model.

CDR1 and CDR2 (germline): SGHAT, FQNNGV. The CDR3 runs 15 residues. Between the trimmed V and J ends, which lost 3 bases and 5 bases, there was a span of 14 bases. Authors of the study amplified TCR beta CDR3 regions from RNA transcripts. Carried out on the TCR CDR3, a first-round RT-PCR used the HTBI primer set. Each CDR3 protein is one row after TCRdb ran MiXCR on the multiplex PCR reads. Of under 650,000 distinct CDR3 sequences in the sample, roughly 16% were seen once. This clonotype was observed many times. What it binds is unknown. The TCR originated in a woman in her thirties with Graves' hyperthyroidism. The chain employs TRBV11-2 and TRBJ2-1; D is possibly TRBD1 or TRBD2 (5 bases each). Sequences were obtained from blood. CDR3 loop: CASSLFGGADNEQFF. The CDR3 nucleotides read TGTGCCAGCAGCTTGTTTGGGGGAGCCGACAATGAGCAGTTCTTC.